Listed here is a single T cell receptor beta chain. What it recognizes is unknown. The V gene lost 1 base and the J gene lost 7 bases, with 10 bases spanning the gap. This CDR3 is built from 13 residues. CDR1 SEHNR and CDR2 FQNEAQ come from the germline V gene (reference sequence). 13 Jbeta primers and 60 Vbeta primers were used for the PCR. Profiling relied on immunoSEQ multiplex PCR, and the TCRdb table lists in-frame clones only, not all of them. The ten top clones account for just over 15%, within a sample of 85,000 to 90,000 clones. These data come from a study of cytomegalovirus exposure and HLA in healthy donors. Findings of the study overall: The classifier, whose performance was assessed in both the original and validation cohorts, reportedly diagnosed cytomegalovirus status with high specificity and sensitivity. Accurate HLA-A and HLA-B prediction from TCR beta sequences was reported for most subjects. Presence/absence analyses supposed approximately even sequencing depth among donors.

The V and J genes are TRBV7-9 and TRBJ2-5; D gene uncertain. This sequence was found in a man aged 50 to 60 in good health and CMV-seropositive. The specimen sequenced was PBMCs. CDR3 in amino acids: CASSLDASGTQYF. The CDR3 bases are TGTGCCAGCAGCTTAGACGCCTCGGGGACCCAGTACTTC.